The 7 T cell receptor beta chains presented below share a single source sample, sequenced in a study of PD-1 blockade in classical Hodgkin lymphoma. After autologous stem cell transplantation all patients relapsed, and prior brentuximab vedotin exposure differed between cohorts. Only in-frame clones appear in the TCRdb table, and some are missing; sequencing was by immunoSEQ multiplex PCR. This table has 30,000 to 50,000 clones, around 80% appearing once. This specimen was peripheral blood mononuclear cells (PBMCs), taken at baseline. These receptors all come from a human donor with classical Hodgkin lymphoma.

This chain uses TRBV6-1 with TRBJ2-3; 10 nucleotides align to TRBD2. J gave up 5 bases and V 3 bases, and 11 bases lay outside the gene matches. The CDR3 spans 17 residues. Germline-derived CDR1 and CDR2 are MNHNS and SASEGT. CDR3 nucleotide sequence: TGTGCCAGCAGTGAGCCGGGACTAGCGCCCGCGGGAGATACGCAGTATTTT. Amino acids: CASSEPGLAPAGDTQYF.

This chain joins TRBV28 and TRBJ2-7, with TRBD1 matching 7 bases. This CDR3 is 15 amino acids long. V lost 5 bases to trimming and J lost 4 bases; unmatched junction nucleotides: 11. Germline V gene data show CDR1 as MDHEN and CDR2 as SYDVKM. CDR3: CASSVSGTENYEQYF. Here the CDR3 DNA reads TGTGCCAGCAGTGTTTCCGGGACAGAAAATTACGAGCAGTACTTC. Looking up the rest from reference TRBV28 and TRBJ2-7 gives the full variable domain: DVKVTQSSRYLVKRTGEKVFLECVQDMDHENMFWYRQDPGLGLRLIYFSYDVKMKEKGDIPEGYSVSREKKERFSLILESASTNQTSMYLCASSVSGTENYEQYFGPGTRLTVT.

The rearrangement joins TRBV4-1 to TRBJ2-3, with a weak D call TRBD2 (6 bases). Trimming pared 0 bases from V and 0 bases from J, leaving 16 bases between. Per germline, CDR1 MGHRA and CDR2 YSYEKL. The CDR3 is 18 amino acids. CDR3 sequence: CASSQERPAGRSTDTQYF. For the CDR3, the DNA is TGCGCCAGCAGCCAAGAAAGGCCGGCAGGGAGGAGCACAGATACGCAGTATTTT.

The chain joins TRBV10-3 to TRBJ2-7; 11 nucleotides align to TRBD2. The junction had 7 bases not matched to a gene; V was cut back by 4 bases and J by 5 bases. The CDR3 contains 15 residues. Per germline, CDR1 ENHRY and CDR2 SYGVKD. Here the CDR3 reads CAISVVAGGFNEQYF. The CDR3 region has the DNA TGTGCCATCAGTGTGGTAGCGGGAGGGTTCAACGAGCAGTACTTC.

The genes are TRBV4-3 and TRBJ2-7, with 7 positions matching TRBD2. This CDR3 contains 15 residues. CDR1 is LGHNA, CDR2 YSLEER, per germline. The V and J ends lost 3 bases and 2 bases, in that order; junction bases with no gene match: 7. CDR3 sequence (DNA): TGCGCCAGCAGCCAGAATATTGGGACTACCTACGAGCAGTACTTC. It translates to CASSQNIGTTYEQYF.

This chain links TRBV5-1 with TRBJ2-1, with 11 nucleotides matching TRBD2. The CDR3 runs to 16 residues. In germline, CDR1 is SGHRS, CDR2 YFSETQ. V lost 2 bases, J lost 4 bases, and 5 bases stayed unmatched. The CDR3 loop is CASSLLAGDGYNEQFF. CDR3 coding DNA: TGCGCCAGCAGCTTACTAGCGGGAGATGGATACAATGAGCAGTTCTTC.

The gene calls are TRBV6-5 and TRBJ1-2; D is possibly TRBD1 (6 bases). This CDR3 has 15 residues. Germline loops: CDR1 MNHEY, CDR2 SVGAGI. The V and J ends lost 3 bases and 4 bases respectively, with 15 bases between them. The CDR3 nucleotides are TGTGCCAGCAGTTATGGAATGACAGGAACCTATGGCTACACCTTC. Protein sequence: CASSYGMTGTYGYTF.